One sample yielded the 32 T cell receptor beta chains listed below, sequenced in a study of T cells after yellow fever vaccination. Each CDR3 protein gets one entry after TCRdb re-called the 5' RACE reads with MiXCR. Counted here are some 340,000 distinct CDR3 sequences, about 4% occurring once; the ten biggest clones make up about 22%. The sample in question was PBMCs, obtained 5 days after the yellow fever booster vaccination. These receptors all stem from a young man who received the YFV17D yellow fever vaccine.

V usage is TRBV21-1 and J usage is TRBJ1-1; the table assigns TRBD1, which was not confirmed against the DNA. TRBV21-1 is a documented pseudogene. There are 17 residues in the CDR3. The CDR3 spells CASSPIGHIGLCTEAFF. CDR3 coding DNA: TGTGCCAGCAGCCCCATTGGGCATATTGGCCTGTGCACTGAAGCTTTCTTT.

This clonotype was picked up many times. The chain combines TRBV5-1 with TRBJ2-7, with a possible D match to TRBD1 (6 bases). The CDR3 has 15 amino acids. Trimming pared 4 bases from V and 0 bases from J, leaving 14 bases between. CDR1 SGHRS and CDR2 YFSETQ come from the germline V gene. The CDR3 sequence: CASSRWTVGSYEQYF. DNA of the CDR3: TGCGCCAGCAGCCGATGGACAGTGGGCTCCTACGAGCAGTACTTC.

The V and J genes are TRBV5-1 and TRBJ2-3; no reliable D call. The CDR3 length is 15 residues. CDR1 and CDR2 from the germline V gene are SGHRS and YFSETQ. With 2 bases removed from V and 0 bases from J, the gap between germline ends came to 10 bases. This CDR3 is CASSFLSTSTDTQYF. The CDR3 DNA sequence: TGCGCCAGCAGCTTCCTCTCGACTAGCACAGATACGCAGTATTTT.

The table lists this clonotype with many counts. V is TRBV9 and J is TRBJ1-6; 7 bases are a match to TRBD1. Germline V gene lookup returns CDR1 SGDLS and CDR2 YYNGEE. The CDR3 runs 15 residues. Trimming took 3 bases from V and 7 from J; bases not matched to a gene: 7. CDR3 DNA: TGTGCCAGCAGCGAGCGGGACAGACTCAATTCACCCCTCCACTTT. It codes for CASSERDRLNSPLHF.

This clonotype has more than one count but fewer than ten. The chain has TRBV5-1 and TRBJ2-1; no clear D. This CDR3 spans 13 amino acids. Germline V gives CDR1 SGHRS, CDR2 YFSETQ. V was shortened by 0 bases and J by 9 bases, with 10 bases between the two germline ends. The CDR3, as DNA: TGCGCCAGCAGCTTGGCCGGTCCGGGTGAGCAGTTCTTC. Translation gives CASSLAGPGEQFF.

There are a few counts of this clonotype. The chain combines TRBV5-4 with TRBJ2-7; 8 bases fit TRBD2. The germline V gene has CDR1 SGHNT and CDR2 YYREEE (reference sequence). V was pared by 2 bases and J by 6 bases, with 7 bases of the junction left unmatched. This CDR3 comprises 14 residues. DNA for the CDR3: TGTGCCAGCAGCTTCGGGGGGGCCGAGTTCGAGCAGTACTTC. This encodes CASSFGGAEFEQYF.

This clonotype was observed a few times. The V call is TRBV7-2, the J call TRBJ1-2, with TRBD1 matching over 7 bases. V lost 5 bases to trimming and J lost 4 bases; unmatched junction nucleotides: 7. This CDR3 comprises 14 residues. From germline, CDR1 is SGHTA and CDR2 FQGNSA. The CDR3 sequence is CASSLGGTVYGYTF. The CDR3 region has the DNA TGTGCCAGCAGCCTGGGGGGGACAGTCTATGGCTACACCTTC.

The chain has TRBV20-1 and TRBJ1-1, with D unresolved. Trimming cost V 5 bases and J 1 base, with 5 bases left between them. CDR3 length: 11 residues. From germline, CDR1 is DFQATT and CDR2 SNEGSKA (reference sequence). CDR3 protein: CSACSNTEAFF. As DNA, the CDR3 is TGCAGTGCTTGCTCGAACACTGAAGCTTTCTTT.

The rearrangement uses TRBV12-3 or TRBV12-4 and TRBJ1-1; D might be TRBD1 (6 bases). This CDR3 region has 16 residues. With 4 bases removed from V and 0 bases from J, the gap between germline ends came to 15 bases. The chain's CDR3 is CASSWMPRTVNTEAFF. In nucleotides, the CDR3 is TGTGCCAGCAGTTGGATGCCGCGGACAGTGAACACTGAAGCTTTCTTT.

The V gene is TRBV27, the J gene TRBJ2-1; no reliable D call. Looked up from germline, CDR1 is MNHEY and CDR2 is SMNVEV (reference sequence). V was shortened by 6 bases and J by 6 bases, with 12 bases between the two germline ends. This CDR3 spans 13 amino acids. The DNA for the CDR3 is TGTGCCAGCAGACCCATGGGCGGCAATGAGCAGTTCTTC. Translation gives CASRPMGGNEQFF.

This clonotype was found a few times. The CDR3 region is CASSMVGNSYEQYF. CDR3 DNA: TGTGCCAGTAGTATGGTGGGGAATTCCTACGAGCAGTACTTC. The V and J genes are TRBV19 and TRBJ2-7; D gene uncertain. CDR1 is LNHDA and CDR2 is SQIVND in the germline V gene (reference sequence). V dropped 3 bases and J dropped 1 base, with 10 bases sitting between them. This CDR3 contains 14 residues.

The chain recombines TRBV4-1 with TRBJ2-1; no clear D gene. The CDR3 covers 13 residues. V lost 1 base and J lost 6, with 7 bases in between. Germline V CDR1 and CDR2: MGHRA, YSYEKL. The CDR3 protein is CASSQVPSNEQFF. The CDR3 coding sequence is TGCGCCAGCAGCCAAGTCCCATCCAATGAGCAGTTCTTC.

The genes are TRBV5-1 and TRBJ2-4; no definite D call. The CDR3 spans 16 residues. The germline V gene encodes CDR1 SGHRS and CDR2 YFSETQ. Trimming pared 0 bases from V and 0 bases from J, leaving 10 bases between. This CDR3 is CASSLASSLAKNIQYF. The CDR3 DNA follows: TGCGCCAGCAGCTTGGCCAGCTCCTTAGCCAAAAACATTCAGTACTTC.

The table lists this clonotype with a few counts. The chain uses TRBV3-1 and TRBJ2-3; D ambiguous. V gave up 3 bases and J gave up 0 bases, with 10 bases separating them. This CDR3 contains 15 residues. Germline lookup yields CDR1 LGHDT and CDR2 YNNKEL (reference sequence). The DNA for the CDR3 is TGTGCCAGCAGCCAGGGCCCAGCTAGCACAGATACGCAGTATTTT. It specifies CASSQGPASTDTQYF.

This rearrangement joins TRBV7-3 to TRBJ2-7, with 8 nucleotides matching TRBD1. CDR3 length: 14 residues. The V gene end was trimmed by 5 bases and the J gene end by 6 bases; junction bases not matched to a gene: 9. Per germline, CDR1 SGHTA and CDR2 FQGTGA. The CDR3 loop is CASSPQGGYGEQYF. CDR3 nucleotides: TGTGCCAGCAGCCCACAGGGGGGTTACGGCGAGCAGTACTTC. Together with reference TRBV7-3 and TRBJ2-7, the CDR3 gives the full variable domain: GAGVSQTPSNKVTEKGKYVELRCDPISGHTALYWYRQSLGQGPEFLIYFQGTGAADDSGLPNDRFFAVRPEGSVSTLKIQRTERGDSAVYLCASSPQGGYGEQYFGPGTRLTVT.

The CDR3 protein is CASSLVLWPGGDSPLHF. CDR3 coding DNA: TGTGCCAGCAGCTTGGTTCTCTGGCCGGGCGGGGATTCACCCCTCCACTTT. The chain joins TRBV5-4 to TRBJ1-6; D call uncertain. The CDR3 sequence is 17 residues long. Germline V gene data show CDR1 as SGHNT and CDR2 as YYREEE (reference sequence). V was cut by 0 bases and J by 8 bases, with 18 bases left in between.

This clonotype was observed many times. The chain combines TRBV20-1 with TRBJ2-3; 11 nucleotides align to TRBD2. With 5 bases clipped from V and 4 bases from J, the junction kept 2 bases outside the gene matches. The CDR3 totals 13 residues. Looked up from germline, CDR1 is DFQATT and CDR2 is SNEGSKA (reference sequence). The CDR3 coding sequence is TGCAGTGCTGTGACTAGCGGGGCAGATACGCAGTATTTT. This codes for CSAVTSGADTQYF.

The V call is TRBV29-1, the J call TRBJ1-1; the match to TRBD1 covers 7 bases. J gave up 10 bases and V 7 bases, and 12 bases lay outside the gene matches. The CDR3 spans 12 residues. Germline V CDR1 and CDR2: SQVTM, ANQGSEA. The CDR3 here is CSAGTASTGAFF. DNA of the CDR3: TGCAGCGCTGGGACAGCCTCAACAGGAGCTTTCTTT.

V gene TRBV12-5 combines with J gene TRBJ2-5; possibly TRBD1 or TRBD2 for D (5 bases each). This CDR3 contains 15 residues. V shed 2 bases and J shed 4 bases, with 14 bases lying between them. The V gene's germline CDR1 is LGHNT and CDR2 FRNRAP. The CDR3 reads CASGLQDGAGETQYF. The DNA of the CDR3 is TGTGCTAGTGGTTTGCAGGACGGGGCGGGAGAGACCCAGTACTTC.

This clonotype has just a few counts. The chain combines TRBV27 with TRBJ2-1, with D perhaps given as TRBD1 or TRBD2 (5 bases each). The CDR3 totals 14 residues. V lost 7 bases, J lost 2 bases, and 12 bases lay in between. Germline V gives CDR1 MNHEY, CDR2 SMNVEV (reference sequence). CDR3 amino acids: CASTTRGPYNEQFF. The CDR3 DNA follows: TGTGCCAGCACCACTAGGGGCCCCTACAATGAGCAGTTCTTC.

The table lists this clonotype with many counts. The chain combines TRBV20-1 with TRBJ2-1; no firm D call. The CDR3 has 14 amino acids. Per germline, CDR1 DFQATT and CDR2 SNEGSKA (reference sequence). The V and J ends lost 0 bases and 1 base respectively, with 7 bases between them. The CDR3 loop is CSARDHRSYNEQFF. For the CDR3, the DNA is TGCAGTGCTAGAGATCACCGTTCCTACAATGAGCAGTTCTTC.

This clonotype was seen a handful of times. The chain uses TRBV7-6 and TRBJ2-3; TRBD2 matches at 10 bases. The CDR3 consists of 15 residues. Per germline, CDR1 SGHVS and CDR2 FNYEAQ. Trimming took 5 bases from V and 6 from J; bases not matched to a gene: 8. Here the CDR3 reads CASSPLAGPRDTQYF. The CDR3 DNA reads as TGTGCCAGCAGCCCACTAGCGGGGCCGCGGGATACGCAGTATTTT.

This clonotype was seen repeatedly, ten times or more. The CDR3 nucleotides are TGTGCCAGCAGCTTAGTAACGGAAGAGACCCAGTACTTC. This gives the protein CASSLVTEETQYF. The chain is built from TRBV7-9 and TRBJ2-5, with no clear D. The germline gives CDR1 SEHNR, CDR2 FQNEAQ (reference sequence). The germline V and J ends were trimmed by 1 base and 3 bases, with 6 bases remaining between them. The CDR3 is 13 residues long.

The sample holds a few counts of this clonotype. V usage is TRBV7-3 and J usage is TRBJ2-7; unclear D gene. V lost 0 bases to trimming and J lost 3 bases, with 12 bases between them. The CDR3 is 15 amino acids. The germline CDR1 and CDR2 sequences are SGHTA and FQGTGA. The CDR3 DNA is TGTGCCAGCAGCTTAACTTCAGGTGGGCTCTACGAGCAGTACTTC. Translating gives CASSLTSGGLYEQYF.

This clonotype has at least ten counts. V is TRBV4-3 and J is TRBJ2-6; no clear D. V was pared by 5 bases and J by 0 bases, with 5 bases between. Germline assignment: CDR1 LGHNA and CDR2 YSLEER. This CDR3 is 14 amino acids long. The CDR3 spells CASSGLSGANVLTF. The CDR3 DNA follows: TGCGCCAGCAGCGGGCTCTCTGGGGCCAACGTCCTGACTTTC.

This clonotype was recorded only once. The DNA of the CDR3 is TGCGCCAGCAGCCGGACTAGCGGGGGCTCCTACAATGAGCAGTTCTTC. It yields the protein CASSRTSGGSYNEQFF. The genes are TRBV4-3 and TRBJ2-1; 13 bases match TRBD2. The CDR3 is 16 residues long. Germline V gene sequence: CDR1 LGHNA, CDR2 YSLEER. Trimming took 4 bases from V and 0 from J; bases not matched to a gene: 0.

This clonotype was observed many times. The gene calls are TRBV5-4 and TRBJ2-2, with TRBD2 identical over 8 bases. The CDR3 extends over 17 amino acids. The junction had 6 bases not matched to a gene; V was cut back by 1 base and J by 1 base. Germline V gene lookup returns CDR1 SGHNT and CDR2 YYREEE (reference sequence). This CDR3 reads CASSLRRLAGNTGELFF. In DNA form, the CDR3 reads TGTGCCAGCAGCTTGCGCCGGCTAGCGGGGAACACCGGGGAGCTGTTTTTT. The whole variable domain, remainder taken from reference TRBV5-4 and TRBJ2-2, is ETGVTQSPTHLIKTRGQQVTLRCSSQSGHNTVSWYQQALGQGPQFIFQYYREEENGRGNFPPRFSGLQFPNYSSELNVNALELDDSALYLCASSLRRLAGNTGELFFGEGSRLTVL.

This clonotype was seen at least ten times. The rearrangement joins TRBV5-1 to TRBJ2-2; D is uncertain. CDR1 SGHRS and CDR2 YFSETQ come from the germline V gene. The CDR3 runs to 15 residues. V lost 4 bases to trimming and J lost 1 base, with 11 bases between them. For the CDR3, the DNA is TGCGCCAGCAGCCCTGAGACGGGGAACACCGGGGAGCTGTTTTTT. Encoded protein: CASSPETGNTGELFF.

This clonotype was detected many times. V and J are TRBV2 and TRBJ2-7; 7 nucleotides align to TRBD2. The germline V gene has CDR1 SNHLY and CDR2 FYNNEI. The V segment lost 4 bases and the J segment 3 bases; nucleotides outside the gene matches: 3. The CDR3 spans 13 residues. CDR3 nucleotide sequence: TGTGCCAGCAGTGGGGACTACATCTACGAGCAGTACGTC. The encoded protein is CASSGDYIYEQYV.

The chain combines TRBV9 with TRBJ2-5; 9 bases fit TRBD2. CDR1 and CDR2 (germline): SGDLS, YYNGEE. With 7 bases clipped from V and 1 base from J, the junction kept 8 bases outside the gene matches. This CDR3 is built from 15 residues. CDR3 nucleotides: TGTGCCAGCTCTTCCGGGACTAGCAGCCAAGAGACCCAGTACTTC. It codes for CASSSGTSSQETQYF.

This clonotype has only a few counts. The rearrangement joins TRBV5-1 to TRBJ1-2, with TRBD1 matching 10 bases. Germline V gene lookup returns CDR1 SGHRS and CDR2 YFSETQ. The V gene end was trimmed by 3 bases and the J gene end by 1 base; junction bases not matched to a gene: 3. The CDR3 is made up of 15 amino acids. The CDR3 DNA follows: TGCGCCAGCAGCTCTTGGACAGGGGGTAACTATGGCTACACCTTC. Its protein product is CASSSWTGGNYGYTF. The variable domain in full, completed from reference TRBV5-1 and TRBJ1-2, reads KAGVTQTPRYLIKTRGQQVTLSCSPISGHRSVSWYQQTPGQGLQFLFEYFSETQRNKGNFPGRFSGRQFSNSRSEMNVSTLELGDSALYLCASSSWTGGNYGYTFGSGTRLTVV.

The V and J genes are TRBV20-1 and TRBJ2-1, with TRBD1 identical over 7 bases. The germline V gene encodes CDR1 DFQATT and CDR2 SNEGSKA (reference sequence). The CDR3 totals 16 residues. V shed 0 bases, J shed 2 bases, and the junction held 7 bases outside the gene matches. CDR3 coding DNA: TGCAGTGCTAGAGATCCGGGACAGACCACCTACAATGAGCAGTTCTTC. Amino acid sequence: CSARDPGQTTYNEQFF.